This T cell receptor (beta chain) was sequenced for a study of T cell repertoires in cytomegalovirus infection. Study overall: Newly reported HLA-C-restricted and thoroughly characterized HLA-B-restricted CMV epitopes were employed. CMV infection together with matching HLA type was indicated by public TCR beta signatures. Overall study results and limits: Ex vivo, HLA-C-restricted CMV-specific TCR beta clonotypes prevailed over the rest of the response.

Of note for this clonotype: Its matching antigen is unknown.

From the reads, TCRdb called clonotypes with MiXCR, one entry per CDR3 protein. The sample holds approximately 150,000 distinct CDR3 sequences, about 22% seen once. V dropped 4 bases and J dropped 8 bases, with 11 bases sitting between them. The germline CDR1 and CDR2 sequences are LGHNT and FRNRAP. The CDR3 is 12 residues long. The source of this sequence is a human donor in good health (CMV status not recorded). Some clones in this sample may be carry-over from other donors' samples. Material: CD8+ T cells from cultured PBMCs, obtained from culture after CMV antigen stimulation. The rearrangement uses TRBV12-5 and TRBJ1-2; D is ambiguous. The CDR3 coding sequence is TGTGCTAGTGGTTGGCCGGGTTCCGGCTACACCTTC. Translating it yields CASGWPGSGYTF.